This entry features one T cell receptor (beta chain) sequence. CDR3 length: 17 amino acids. Germline assignment: CDR1 SGHTA and CDR2 FQGNSA. V lost 2 bases, J lost 2 bases, and 17 bases lay in between. From the 5' RACE reads, TCRdb called clonotypes with MiXCR, one entry per CDR3 protein. This sample has hundreds of thousands of distinct CDR3 sequences; roughly 10% occur once, and the top ten carry more than 15%. The data stem from a study of T cells after yellow fever vaccination. Study-wide background: Preparation used SMART-Seq v4 Ultra Low Input for the low-cell-number fractions.

This receptor was identified in a man aged 18 to 30 who received the YFV17D yellow fever vaccine. The gene calls are TRBV7-2 and TRBJ2-3; weak D call: TRBD2 (6 bases). Material: PBMCs, obtained on the day of the first yellow fever vaccination. The CDR3 is CASSLRLAPIITDTQYF. The CDR3 DNA sequence: TGTGCCAGCAGCTTACGGCTAGCGCCGATTATCACAGATACGCAGTATTTT. Combining the CDR3 with reference TRBV7-2 and TRBJ2-3 gives the whole variable domain GAGVSQSPSNKVTEKGKDVELRCDPISGHTALYWYRQSLGQGLEFLIYFQGNSAPDKSGLPSDRFSAERTGGSVSTLTIQRTQQEDSAVYLCASSLRLAPIITDTQYFGPGTRLTVL.